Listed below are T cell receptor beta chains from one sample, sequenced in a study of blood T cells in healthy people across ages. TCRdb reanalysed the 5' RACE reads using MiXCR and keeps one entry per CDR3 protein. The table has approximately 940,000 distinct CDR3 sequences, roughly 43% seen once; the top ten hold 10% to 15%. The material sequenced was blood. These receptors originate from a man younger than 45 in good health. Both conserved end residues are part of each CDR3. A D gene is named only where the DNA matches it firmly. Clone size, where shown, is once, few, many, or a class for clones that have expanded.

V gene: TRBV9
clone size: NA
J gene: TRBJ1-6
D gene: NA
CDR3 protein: CASSAEFTGNLSPLHF
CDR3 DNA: TGTGCCAGCAGCGCAGAATTCACAGGGAATCTCTCACCCCTCCACTTT

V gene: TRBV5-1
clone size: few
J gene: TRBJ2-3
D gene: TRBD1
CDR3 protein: CATGPGTGTATQYF
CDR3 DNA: TGCGCCACTGGACCCGGGACAGGAACGGCTACGCAGTATTTT

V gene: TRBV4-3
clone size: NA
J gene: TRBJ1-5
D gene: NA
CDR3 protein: CASSQDTRAGNQPQHF
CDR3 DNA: TGCGCCAGCAGCCAAGATACCAGGGCTGGCAATCAGCCCCAGCATTTT

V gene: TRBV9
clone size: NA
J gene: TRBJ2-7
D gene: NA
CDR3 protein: CASNRVGEQYF
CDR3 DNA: TGTGCCAGCAACAGGGTTGGCGAGCAGTACTTC

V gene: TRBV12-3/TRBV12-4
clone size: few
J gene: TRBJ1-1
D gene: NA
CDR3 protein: CASSPELVLNTEAFF
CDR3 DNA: TGTGCCAGCAGTCCCGAATTAGTCTTGAACACTGAAGCTTTCTTT

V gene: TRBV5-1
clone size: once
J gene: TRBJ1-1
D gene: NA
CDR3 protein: CASRPGTGANTEAFF
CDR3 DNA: TGCGCCAGCAGACCCGGGACCGGGGCGAACACTGAAGCTTTCTTT

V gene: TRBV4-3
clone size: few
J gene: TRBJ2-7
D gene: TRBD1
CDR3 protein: CASSQGTGGLYEQYF
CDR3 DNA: TGCGCCAGCAGCCAAGGAACAGGGGGACTCTACGAGCAGTACTTC

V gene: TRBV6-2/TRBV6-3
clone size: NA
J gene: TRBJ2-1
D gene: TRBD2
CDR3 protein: CASSRTSGGREDNEQFF
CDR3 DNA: TGTGCCAGCAGTCGGACTAGCGGGGGGCGGGAAGACAATGAGCAGTTCTTC

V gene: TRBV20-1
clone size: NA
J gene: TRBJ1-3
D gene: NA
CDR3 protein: CSASSMGNTIYF
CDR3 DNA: TGCAGTGCTTCCTCGATGGGAAACACCATATATTTT

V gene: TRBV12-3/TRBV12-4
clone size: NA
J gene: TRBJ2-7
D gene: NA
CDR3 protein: CASGPDSSYEQYF
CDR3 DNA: TGTGCCAGCGGGCCGGATAGCTCCTACGAGCAGTACTTC

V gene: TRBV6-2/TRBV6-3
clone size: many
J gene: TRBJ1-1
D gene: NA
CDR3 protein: CASRSTGLVAEAFF
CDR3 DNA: TGTGCCAGCAGATCGACAGGTTTGGTGGCTGAAGCTTTCTTT

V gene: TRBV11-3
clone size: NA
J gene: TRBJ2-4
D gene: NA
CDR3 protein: CASSPGKLAKNIQYF
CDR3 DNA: TGTGCCAGCAGCCCAGGGAAACTAGCCAAAAACATTCAGTACTTC

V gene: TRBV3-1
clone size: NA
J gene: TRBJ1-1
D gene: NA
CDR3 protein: CASSQVTTGGTEAFF
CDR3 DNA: TGTGCCAGCAGCCAAGTTACCACGGGGGGAACTGAAGCTTTCTTT

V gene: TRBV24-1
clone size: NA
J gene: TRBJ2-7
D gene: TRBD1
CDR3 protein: CATSAPGTGTYEQYF
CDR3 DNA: TGTGCCACCAGTGCTCCCGGGACAGGTACCTACGAGCAGTACTTC

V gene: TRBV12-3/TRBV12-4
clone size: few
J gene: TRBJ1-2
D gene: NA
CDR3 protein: CASSLRSNYGYTF
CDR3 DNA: TGTGCCAGCAGTTTGAGATCTAACTATGGCTACACCTTC

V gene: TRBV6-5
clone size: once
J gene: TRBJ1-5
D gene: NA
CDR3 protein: CASSRGAGWNQPQHF
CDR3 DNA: TGTGCCAGCAGTCGGGGGGCGGGGTGGAATCAGCCCCAGCATTTT

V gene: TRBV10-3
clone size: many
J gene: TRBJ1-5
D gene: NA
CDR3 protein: CAISPSNQPQHF
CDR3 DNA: TGTGCCATCAGTCCTAGCAATCAGCCCCAGCATTTT

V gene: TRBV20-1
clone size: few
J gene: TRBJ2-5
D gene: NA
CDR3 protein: CSARDPTSLLGPQETQYF
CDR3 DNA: TGCAGTGCTAGAGATCCCACCTCTTTACTAGGGCCCCAAGAGACCCAGTACTTC

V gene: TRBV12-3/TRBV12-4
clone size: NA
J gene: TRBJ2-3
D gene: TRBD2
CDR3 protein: CASSVTGTSGSDTQYF
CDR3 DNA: TGTGCCAGCAGCGTAACCGGGACTAGCGGATCGGATACGCAGTATTTT

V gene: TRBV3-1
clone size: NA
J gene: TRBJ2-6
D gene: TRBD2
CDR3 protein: CASSQERTRPISGANVLTF
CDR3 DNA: TGTGCCAGCAGCCAAGAGAGGACTAGACCTATCTCTGGGGCCAACGTCCTGACTTTC

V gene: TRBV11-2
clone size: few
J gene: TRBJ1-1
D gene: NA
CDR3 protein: CASSVSPANTEAFF
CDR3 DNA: TGTGCCAGCAGCGTATCTCCAGCTAACACTGAAGCTTTCTTT

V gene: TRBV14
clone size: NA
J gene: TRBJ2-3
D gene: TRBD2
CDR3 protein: CASSQDTSDVMADTQYF
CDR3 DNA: TGTGCCAGCAGCCAGGATACTAGCGACGTGATGGCAGATACGCAGTATTTT

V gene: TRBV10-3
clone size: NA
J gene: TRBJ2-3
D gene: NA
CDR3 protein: CAISELAQVGTDTQYF
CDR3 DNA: TGTGCCATCAGTGAGTTAGCACAGGTCGGCACAGATACGCAGTATTTT

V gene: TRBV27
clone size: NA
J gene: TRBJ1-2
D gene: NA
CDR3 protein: CVSSLDAGDYGYTF
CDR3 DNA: TGTGTCAGCAGTTTAGATGCAGGGGACTATGGCTACACCTTC

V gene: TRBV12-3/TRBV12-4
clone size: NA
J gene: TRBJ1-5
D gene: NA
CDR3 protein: CASSPGGLSSNQPQHF
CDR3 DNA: TGTGCCAGCAGTCCCGGGGGGCTCAGTAGCAATCAGCCCCAGCATTTT

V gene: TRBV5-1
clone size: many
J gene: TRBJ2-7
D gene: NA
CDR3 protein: CASSFGGLTYEQYF
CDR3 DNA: TGCGCCAGCAGCTTTGGTGGACTAACCTACGAGCAGTACTTC